The clone carrying this TCR beta chain was counted between two and nine times. Antigen specificity is unknown. These data are taken from a study of human T cells and chemical hapten exposure. Study-wide results and limits: There was no change with DPC sensitization in TCRs above 1 in 1000 frequency.

The germline CDR1 and CDR2 sequences are KGHSH and LQKENI. CDR3 length: 16 residues. V shed 3 bases, J shed 4 bases, and the junction held 7 bases outside the gene matches. The library labeled individual cDNA molecules by adding unique molecular identifiers to them. Per the authors' pipeline: Sample TCR totals centred on a median of approximately 96,000, ranging 23,224 to 690,600. A single record per CDR3 protein comes from TCRdb applying MiXCR to the RACE reads. These V and J calls are TCRdb output, not the study's own analysis. This table has fewer than 85,000 distinct CDR3 sequences, under 10% appearing once. Stated time point: healthy volunteer bleed at 6 weeks. The total RNA was obtained from whole blood that was not fractionated.

Sequences were obtained from whole blood. The chain has TRBV18 and TRBJ1-5, with TRBD1 matching 9 bases. This receptor was taken from a male donor in good health. Some clones in this sample may be carry-over from other donors' samples. The CDR3 coding sequence is TGTGCCAGCTCACCTGGGGACAGGGTGGGGAATCAGCCCCAGCATTTT. Its protein is CASSPGDRVGNQPQHF. Based on the CDR3 plus reference TRBV18 and TRBJ1-5, the full variable domain is NAGVMQNPRHLVRRRGQEARLRCSPMKGHSHVYWYRQLPEEGLKFMVYLQKENIIDESGMPKERFSAEFPKEGPSILRIQQVVRGDSAAYFCASSPGDRVGNQPQHFGDGTRLSIL.